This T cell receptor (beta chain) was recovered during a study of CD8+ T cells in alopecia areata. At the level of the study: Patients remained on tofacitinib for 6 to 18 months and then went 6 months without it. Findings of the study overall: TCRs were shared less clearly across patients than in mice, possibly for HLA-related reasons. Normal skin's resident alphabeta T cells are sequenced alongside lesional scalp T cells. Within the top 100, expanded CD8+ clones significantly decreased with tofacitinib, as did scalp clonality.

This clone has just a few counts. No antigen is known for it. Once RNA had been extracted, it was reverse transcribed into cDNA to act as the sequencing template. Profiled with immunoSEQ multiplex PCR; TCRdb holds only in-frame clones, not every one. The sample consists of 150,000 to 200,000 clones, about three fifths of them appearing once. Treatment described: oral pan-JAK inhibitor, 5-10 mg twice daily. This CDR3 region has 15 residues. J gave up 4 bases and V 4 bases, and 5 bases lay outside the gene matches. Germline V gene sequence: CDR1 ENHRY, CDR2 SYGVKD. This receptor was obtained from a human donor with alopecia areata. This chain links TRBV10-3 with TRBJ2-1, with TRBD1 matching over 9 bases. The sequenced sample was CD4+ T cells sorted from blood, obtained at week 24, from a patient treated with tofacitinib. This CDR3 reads CAISGTGTGYNEQFF. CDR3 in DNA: TGTGCCATCAGTGGGACCGGGACAGGGTACAATGAGCAGTTCTTC.